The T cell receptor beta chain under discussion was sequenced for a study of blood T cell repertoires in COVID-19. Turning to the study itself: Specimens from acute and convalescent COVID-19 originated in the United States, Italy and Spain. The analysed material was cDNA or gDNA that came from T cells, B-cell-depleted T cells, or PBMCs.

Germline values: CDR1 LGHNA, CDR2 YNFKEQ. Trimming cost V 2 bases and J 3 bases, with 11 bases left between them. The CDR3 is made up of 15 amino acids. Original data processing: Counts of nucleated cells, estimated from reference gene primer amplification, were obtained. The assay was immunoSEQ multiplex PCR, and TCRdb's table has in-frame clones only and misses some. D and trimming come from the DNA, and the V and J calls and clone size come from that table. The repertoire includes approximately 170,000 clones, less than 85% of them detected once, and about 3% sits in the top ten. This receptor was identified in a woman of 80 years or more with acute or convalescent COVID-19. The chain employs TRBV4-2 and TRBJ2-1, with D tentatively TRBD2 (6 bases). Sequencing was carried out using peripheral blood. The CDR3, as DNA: TGTGCCAGCAGCCAATCGGGAGTAAGCTACAATGAGCAGTTCTTC. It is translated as CASSQSGVSYNEQFF.